This T cell receptor (beta chain) was profiled in a study of blood T cell repertoires in COVID-19. The CDR3 has 15 amino acids. Between the trimmed V and J ends, which lost 4 bases and 2 bases, there was a span of 13 bases. Germline lookup yields CDR1 LGHDT and CDR2 YNNKEL (reference sequence). In the authors' workflow: Amplification from reference gene primers served as the basis for estimated nucleated cell counts. TCRdb's table, derived via immunoSEQ multiplex PCR, lists solely in-frame clones and lacks some. D and trimming were read from the DNA, whereas the V and J calls and clone size are those reported in that table. The sample consists of a few hundred thousand clones, approximately 90% of them appearing once.

V gene TRBV3-1 (or the pseudogene TRBV3-2) combines with J gene TRBJ2-3; possible D gene TRBD2, 6 bases. The sample comprised peripheral blood. The TCR originated in a man younger than 35 with active or convalescent COVID-19. The CDR3 protein is CASSRNSGPTDTQYF. CDR3 DNA sequence: TGTGCCAGCAGCCGCAATAGCGGCCCCACAGATACGCAGTATTTT.